The rows below give T cell receptor beta chains drawn from one sample of a study of response to subunit inactivated influenza vaccine. In TCRdb, the RT-PCR reads were re-called with MiXCR into one record per CDR3 protein. Of about 180,000 distinct CDR3 sequences listed, approximately 8.7% were seen once; the top ten hold about a tenth. The sequences come from non-naive T cells sorted from PBMCs, collected on the day of vaccination. These receptors all come from a man aged 50 to 59 who received an inactivated influenza vaccine. CDR3s include the opening cysteine and the closing phenylalanine or tryptophan. The order of the fields is CDR3 DNA, CDR3 protein, D gene, clone size, V gene, J gene. A D gene is named only where the DNA matches it firmly. Clone size, where shown, is once, few, many, or a class for clones that have expanded.

DNA: TGTGCCAGCTTCCCAACCCTAGCGGAAGCCGATACGCAGTATTTT
CDR3: CASFPTLAEADTQYF
D: TRBD2
size: many
V: TRBV18
J: TRBJ2-3

DNA: TGTGCCAGCAGGCAAGGGCCTACCGGGGAGCTGTTTTTT
CDR3: CASRQGPTGELFF
D: .
size: few
V: TRBV11-3
J: TRBJ2-2

DNA: TGTGCCACCAGTGAAAGACCCCTAGGATCGCAGTTCTTC
CDR3: CATSERPLGSQFF
D: .
size: many
V: TRBV24-1
J: TRBJ2-1

DNA: TGCGCCAGCAGTGAGTCGAAGAGGGATCAGCCCCAGCATTTT
CDR3: CASSESKRDQPQHF
D: .
size: .
V: TRBV10-1
J: TRBJ1-5

DNA: TGTGCCAGCAGCTTTGACGGGAGGCCAACCTACGAGCAGTACTTC
CDR3: CASSFDGRPTYEQYF
D: TRBD2
size: .
V: TRBV7-2
J: TRBJ2-7

DNA: TGTGCCAGCTCATACGGGGCGGGGGGGCCCTGGAATGAGCAGTTCTTC
CDR3: CASSYGAGGPWNEQFF
D: TRBD2
size: .
V: TRBV9
J: TRBJ2-1

DNA: TGTGCCAGCAGTGAAGCAAGTTCACCCGGGACAACGGCAGCTTTCTTT
CDR3: CASSEASSPGTTAAFF
D: .
size: .
V: TRBV6-1
J: TRBJ1-1

DNA: TGCGCCAGCAGCTTGGAAGGACGGTACCAAGAGACCCAGTACTTC
CDR3: CASSLEGRYQETQYF
D: .
size: few
V: TRBV5-1
J: TRBJ2-5

DNA: TGCGCCAGCAGCTTGGGGGACAGCCCTGGCTACACCTTC
CDR3: CASSLGDSPGYTF
D: TRBD1
size: .
V: TRBV5-1
J: TRBJ1-2

DNA: TGCAGCGTACAGGGGGCTACAGGGTCACCCCTCCACTTT
CDR3: CSVQGATGSPLHF
D: TRBD1
size: .
V: TRBV29-1
J: TRBJ1-6

DNA: TGCAGTGCTATCGGACACCAGGGTTTGGTCATTCAGTACTTC
CDR3: CSAIGHQGLVIQYF
D: .
size: many
V: TRBV20-1
J: TRBJ2-4

DNA: TGTGCCACCCGACAGGGTGTAACTGAAGCTTTCTTT
CDR3: CATRQGVTEAFF
D: TRBD1
size: .
V: TRBV12-3/TRBV12-4
J: TRBJ1-1

DNA: TGTGCCAGCAGTGACCAGACAAACTATGGCTACACCTTC
CDR3: CASSDQTNYGYTF
D: .
size: few
V: TRBV6-1
J: TRBJ1-2

DNA: TGTGCCAGCAGCTCACGGGCGTGGAACACTGAAGCTTTCTTT
CDR3: CASSSRAWNTEAFF
D: .
size: few
V: TRBV7-9
J: TRBJ1-1

DNA: TGCGCCAGCAGCTCACGATCAGGGAGGACTGAAGCTTTCTTT
CDR3: CASSSRSGRTEAFF
D: .
size: .
V: TRBV5-1
J: TRBJ1-1

DNA: TGTGCCAGCAGCTTAGCACGGGTGAGCGGGGGATCCCTCGAGCAGTACTTC
CDR3: CASSLARVSGGSLEQYF
D: TRBD2
size: few
V: TRBV7-2
J: TRBJ2-7

DNA: TGTGCCAGCAGCTCGGGTCACTCTGGGGCCAACGTCCTGACTTTC
CDR3: CASSSGHSGANVLTF
D: .
size: .
V: TRBV7-2
J: TRBJ2-6

DNA: TGTGCCAGCAGCCAGCCCTGGCAGAACCCCGCGATTTATGGCTACACCTTC
CDR3: CASSQPWQNPAIYGYTF
D: .
size: many
V: TRBV14
J: TRBJ1-2

DNA: TGCAGCGTTGTCAGGGACACTGAAGCTTTCTTT
CDR3: CSVVRDTEAFF
D: .
size: medium-sized
V: TRBV29-1
J: TRBJ1-1

DNA: TGCAGTGCTAAGGCCGCTCTAGCGGGAGCAGATACGCAGTATTTT
CDR3: CSAKAALAGADTQYF
D: TRBD2
size: .
V: TRBV20-1
J: TRBJ2-3

DNA: TGTGCCAGTCATTCCGGGACAGCTGGAAACACCATATATTTT
CDR3: CASHSGTAGNTIYF
D: TRBD1
size: many
V: TRBV19
J: TRBJ1-3

DNA: TGTGCCAGCAGCCAAGAACGCAGGAGGAACACTGAAGCTTTCTTT
CDR3: CASSQERRRNTEAFF
D: .
size: .
V: TRBV3-1
J: TRBJ1-1

DNA: TGTGCCAGCAGTTTCCGGGACTACCTTGATAGGGGTGGCTACACCTTC
CDR3: CASSFRDYLDRGGYTF
D: .
size: few
V: TRBV28
J: TRBJ1-2

DNA: TGTGCCAGCAGTCGACAGGGGGCGCGGGAGACCCAGTACTTC
CDR3: CASSRQGARETQYF
D: TRBD1
size: .
V: TRBV12-3/TRBV12-4
J: TRBJ2-5

DNA: TGTGCCAGCAGCTTTCAGGGTGCTGGAAACACCATATATTTT
CDR3: CASSFQGAGNTIYF
D: .
size: many
V: TRBV7-2
J: TRBJ1-3

DNA: TGTGCCATCAGTGAGTTACAGGGGGCTGGGGCCAACGTCCTGACTTTC
CDR3: CAISELQGAGANVLTF
D: TRBD1
size: few
V: TRBV10-3
J: TRBJ2-6

DNA: TGCGCCAGCAGCTCGGACAGGGAAAGAGGAAAGGGCAATCAGCCCCAGCATTTT
CDR3: CASSSDRERGKGNQPQHF
D: TRBD1
size: few
V: TRBV5-1
J: TRBJ1-5

DNA: TGTGCCAGCAGCTTGGAGGGGACAGTCGCCCAGCATTTT
CDR3: CASSLEGTVAQHF
D: TRBD1
size: few
V: TRBV5-5
J: TRBJ1-5

DNA: TGTGCCAGCAGGAGGGGACTAGCGGGTTACAATGAGCAGTTCTTC
CDR3: CASRRGLAGYNEQFF
D: TRBD2
size: .
V: TRBV28
J: TRBJ2-1

DNA: TGTGCCAGCAGTTTATTCGCGGGAACTGAAGCTTTCTTT
CDR3: CASSLFAGTEAFF
D: .
size: many
V: TRBV12-3/TRBV12-4
J: TRBJ1-1

DNA: TGCAGTGCAGCTCCCGCGGGAGGGCCGGGAGATACGCAGTATTTT
CDR3: CSAAPAGGPGDTQYF
D: TRBD2
size: .
V: TRBV20-1
J: TRBJ2-3

DNA: TGTGCCTGGAGTGTTTTAGGCGGGAACGAGCAGTACTTC
CDR3: CAWSVLGGNEQYF
D: .
size: few
V: TRBV30
J: TRBJ2-7

DNA: TGTGCCAGCAGCTTCGGAGCGGGAGGGCCGGAGACCCAGTACTTC
CDR3: CASSFGAGGPETQYF
D: TRBD2
size: many
V: TRBV3-1
J: TRBJ2-5

DNA: TGTGCCAGCGGACAGGGGAATGAGCAGTTCTTC
CDR3: CASGQGNEQFF
D: TRBD1
size: many
V: TRBV25-1
J: TRBJ2-1

DNA: TGTGCCAGCAAGGGGGAGACAGATACGCAGTATTTT
CDR3: CASKGETDTQYF
D: .
size: few
V: TRBV2
J: TRBJ2-3

DNA: TGTGCCAGCAGTCACCGAGGGGGGACGGCTGGGGCCAACGTCCTGACTTTC
CDR3: CASSHRGGTAGANVLTF
D: .
size: .
V: TRBV6-5
J: TRBJ2-6

DNA: TGTGCCAGCAGTTACGCGGGGCTAGGCACTGAAGCTTTCTTT
CDR3: CASSYAGLGTEAFF
D: .
size: .
V: TRBV6-5
J: TRBJ1-1

DNA: TGCAGCCTGCTCGGGGTAGATGGCTACACCTTC
CDR3: CSLLGVDGYTF
D: .
size: .
V: TRBV20-1
J: TRBJ1-2

DNA: TGTGCCACCAGCAGAAGTCAGCGGGAGGCGGCAGATACGCAGTATTTT
CDR3: CATSRSQREAADTQYF
D: TRBD2
size: few
V: TRBV15
J: TRBJ2-3

DNA: TGTGCCAGCAGTTTGGAGCGGCGCGAGAAACTGTTTTTT
CDR3: CASSLERREKLFF
D: .
size: few
V: TRBV12-3/TRBV12-4
J: TRBJ1-4

DNA: TGTGCCATCAGCGTTCCGAGCTACGCGAACACCGGGGAGCTGTTTTTT
CDR3: CAISVPSYANTGELFF
D: .
size: .
V: TRBV10-3
J: TRBJ2-2